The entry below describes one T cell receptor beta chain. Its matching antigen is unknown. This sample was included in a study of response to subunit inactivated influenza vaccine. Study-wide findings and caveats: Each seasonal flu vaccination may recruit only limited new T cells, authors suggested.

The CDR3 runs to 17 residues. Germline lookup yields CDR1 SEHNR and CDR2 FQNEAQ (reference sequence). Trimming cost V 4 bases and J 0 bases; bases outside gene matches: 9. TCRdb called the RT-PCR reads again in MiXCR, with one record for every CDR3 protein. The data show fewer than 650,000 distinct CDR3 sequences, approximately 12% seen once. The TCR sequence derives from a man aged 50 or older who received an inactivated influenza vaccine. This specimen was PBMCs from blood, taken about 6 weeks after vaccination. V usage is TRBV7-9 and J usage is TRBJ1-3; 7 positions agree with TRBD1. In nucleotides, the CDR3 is TGTGCCAGCAGCTCTAGACAGGGAGTTATCTCTGGAAACACCATATATTTT. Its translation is CASSSRQGVISGNTIYF.